This T cell receptor beta chain was identified during a study of identifying expanded T cells in peripheral blood. Findings of the study overall: Two-week clone count variance significantly increased as total template count grew. About 1.2 clones differed between technical replicates, versus 16.4 and 19 over time.

This CDR3 comprises 16 residues. Looked up from germline, CDR1 is LNHNV and CDR2 is YYDKDF (reference sequence). V was pared by 0 bases and J by 8 bases, with 6 bases of the junction left unmatched. Sequenced by immunoSEQ multiplex PCR; TCRdb stores in-frame clones only, minus some. The table has about 81,000 clones, roughly 84% seen once. As regards this clone: Its target is unknown.

This TCR came from a person aged 18 to 75 in good health. V and J are TRBV15 and TRBJ2-1, with 11 bases aligning to TRBD1. Sequencing was performed on blood. CDR3 protein: CATSRDRTGGFDEQFF. In DNA, the CDR3 is TGTGCCACCAGCAGAGATAGGACAGGGGGCTTCGATGAGCAGTTCTTC.